A selection of T cell receptor beta chains follows, all from one sample in a study of T cell responses to AZD1222 COVID-19 vaccine. Sequenced by immunoSEQ multiplex PCR; TCRdb stores in-frame clones only, minus some. The sample yields 95,000 to 100,000 clones, around 87% seen once. Material: peripheral blood, obtained 28 days after the second AZD1222 dose. These receptors all stem from an adult who received the AZD1222 COVID-19 vaccine. CDR3s include the opening cysteine and the closing phenylalanine or tryptophan. D genes are given only for firm matches. Only some rows state a clone size, as once, few, many or a class for expanded clones.

j_gene | abundance | d_gene | v_gene | CDR3nt | CDR3aa
TRBJ1-1 | NA | NA | TRBV30 | TGTGCCTCCCGGACTGGGGGGCACACTGAAGCTTTCTTT | CASRTGGHTEAFF
TRBJ1-2 | NA | NA | TRBV24-1 | TGTGCCACCTCAAACAGGGTCGGGAGCTACACCTTC | CATSNRVGSYTF
TRBJ1-3 | NA | NA | TRBV5-1 | TGCGCCAGCAGCTTGGGGCCCAGGCCTGGAAACACCATATATTTT | CASSLGPRPGNTIYF
TRBJ2-3 | once | NA | TRBV19 | TGTGCCAGTAGTATAATGGGGACCGCCGGAGATACGCAGTATTTT | CASSIMGTAGDTQYF
TRBJ2-1 | NA | NA | TRBV24-1 | TGTGCCACCAGTGATCCCGGGGGAGCGTCCTACAATGAGCAGTTCTTC | CATSDPGGASYNEQFF
TRBJ1-5 | NA | NA | TRBV5-1 | TGCGCCAGCAGCCCCCTGGCGGGGGGCGGTCAGCCCCAGCATTTT | CASSPLAGGGQPQHF
TRBJ2-1 | NA | NA | TRBV5-6 | TGTGCCAGCAGCAAACTAGTGAGCTCCTACAATGAGCAGTTCTTC | CASSKLVSSYNEQFF
TRBJ2-3 | once | NA | TRBV19 | TGTGCCAGTAGTAATTGGGGGGGACAGAGCACAGATACGCAGTATTTT | CASSNWGGQSTDTQYF
TRBJ1-1 | few | TRBD1 | TRBV20-1 | TGCAGTGCTAGTGCCCCGGACAGGGGGAGCACTGAAGCTTTCTTT | CSASAPDRGSTEAFF
TRBJ1-2 | NA | NA | TRBV23-1 | TGCGCCAGCAGTCAGTTCAGCACAGGAGATATCTATGGCTACACCTTC | CASSQFSTGDIYGYTF
TRBJ2-2 | NA | NA | TRBV18 | TGTGCCAGCTCACCAGGCCAGGGAAGGTTAGCCGGGGAGCTGTTTTTT | CASSPGQGRLAGELFF
TRBJ2-1 | NA | TRBD2 | TRBV9 | TGTGCCAGCAGCGTCGGGACTAGCGGGGGGTATGAGCAGTTCTTC | CASSVGTSGGYEQFF
TRBJ1-3 | NA | NA | TRBV7-9 | TGTGCCAGCAGGTGGGGGACGGGAAACACCATATATTTT | CASRWGTGNTIYF
TRBJ1-2 | NA | NA | TRBV6-1 | TGTGCCAGCAGTGAAATAGGCAGGGCTGGCTACACCTTC | CASSEIGRAGYTF
TRBJ2-2 | NA | NA | TRBV27 | TGTGCCAGCAGTTGGGTGGGCGGGGAGCTGTTTTTT | CASSWVGGELFF
TRBJ2-2 | NA | TRBD1 | TRBV7-2 | TGTGCCAGCAGCTATGACAGGGGGATAGAAGGGCTGTTTTTT | CASSYDRGIEGLFF
TRBJ2-1 | NA | TRBD2 | TRBV19 | TGTGCCAGTAGTTTTCCGGGACTAGCGAGCTACAATGAGCAGTTCTTC | CASSFPGLASYNEQFF
TRBJ2-2 | NA | TRBD1 | TRBV24-1 | TGTGCCACCAACCGACAGGGCGACACCGGGGAGCTGTTTTTT | CATNRQGDTGELFF
TRBJ2-1 | NA | TRBD1 | TRBV12-5 | TGTGCTAGTGCTCCGGGACAGGCCTACAATGAGCAGTTCTTC | CASAPGQAYNEQFF
TRBJ2-7 | NA | TRBD1 | TRBV29-1 | TGCAGCGTTGCCGCGACAGGGGTTGGGAACGAGCAGTACTTC | CSVAATGVGNEQYF
TRBJ2-1 | NA | NA | TRBV9 | TGTGCCAGCAGCCTCCCCGGGACTTCAGGCAATGAGCAGTTCTTC | CASSLPGTSGNEQFF
TRBJ2-2 | NA | NA | TRBV9 | TGTGCCAGCAGCCCAATCGCGGCGGACGGGGAGCTGTTTTTT | CASSPIAADGELFF
TRBJ1-5 | NA | NA | TRBV10-3 | TGTGCCATCAGTGAGACCAGGGGAGGCCAGCCCCAGCATTTT | CAISETRGGQPQHF
TRBJ1-1 | NA | NA | TRBV19 | TGTGCCAGTAGTATCGCAGGGGCGAACACTGAAGCTTTCTTT | CASSIAGANTEAFF
TRBJ2-4 | NA | NA | TRBV9 | TGTGCCAGCAGCGTAGGGGCTGACCTAGCCAAAAACATTCAGTACTTC | CASSVGADLAKNIQYF
TRBJ1-2 | NA | TRBD1 | TRBV19 | TGTGCCAACCACCTCGACAGGGGGCTGGGCTACACCTTC | CANHLDRGLGYTF
TRBJ2-7 | NA | NA | TRBV7-8 | TGTGCCAGCAGCTTAGCAAGAGACAGGATAACCTACGAGCAGTACTTC | CASSLARDRITYEQYF
TRBJ2-1 | NA | TRBD1 | TRBV5-1 | TGCGCCAGCAGCCCTACAGGGGGCTACAATGAGCAGTTCTTC | CASSPTGGYNEQFF
TRBJ2-3 | NA | NA | TRBV2 | TGTGCCAGCAGCTCACTAGTTCTAACAGATACGCAGTATTTT | CASSSLVLTDTQYF
TRBJ1-1 | NA | NA | TRBV19 | TGTGCCAGTAGTATTCTTGGCACTGAAGCTTTCTTT | CASSILGTEAFF
TRBJ2-7 | NA | NA | TRBV5-8 | TGTGCCAGCAGCTTGGCCATGAGGTCCTACGAGCAGTACTTC | CASSLAMRSYEQYF
TRBJ2-3 | NA | TRBD1 | TRBV7-2 | TGTGCCAGCAGCACCGGGACAGGGGTAGATACGCAGTATTTT | CASSTGTGVDTQYF
TRBJ2-7 | NA | TRBD2 | TRBV7-2 | TGTGCCAGCAGCTCAAGGACTAGCGCGGCCTACGAGCAGTACTTC | CASSSRTSAAYEQYF
TRBJ1-5 | NA | NA | TRBV15 | TGTGCCACCAGCAGAGAATTCGGAGATCAGCCCCAGCATTTT | CATSREFGDQPQHF
TRBJ1-4 | NA | NA | TRBV3-1/TRBV3-2 | TGTGCCAGCAGCCATTGGTCTGCAACTAATGAAAAACTGTTTTTT | CASSHWSATNEKLFF
TRBJ2-4 | NA | NA | TRBV5-1 | TGCGCCAGCAGCTTGGGCCAGGCCCTCGAAGGGAACATTCAGTACTTC | CASSLGQALEGNIQYF
TRBJ2-3 | NA | NA | TRBV4-1 | TGCGCCAGCAGCCGCCCAGGAACAGGGAGGGCGCAGTATTTT | CASSRPGTGRAQYF
TRBJ2-7 | NA | TRBD2 | TRBV6-6 | TGTGCCAGCAGTTACTCACTAGCGGGCCCCTCCTACGAGCAGTACTTC | CASSYSLAGPSYEQYF
TRBJ2-7 | NA | NA | TRBV5-6 | TGTGCCAGCAGCTTGGCGACGGCAGGGACGGGCGAGCAGTACTTC | CASSLATAGTGEQYF
TRBJ2-2 | once | NA | TRBV7-9 | TGTGCCAGCAGCCCAATATGGGGGTCTATGAACACCGGGGAGCTGTTTTTT | CASSPIWGSMNTGELFF
TRBJ2-7 | NA | NA | TRBV11-2 | TGTGCCAGCAGCCCCCTCCGGACCGGTAACTACGAGCAGTACTTC | CASSPLRTGNYEQYF
TRBJ1-5 | NA | TRBD1 | TRBV24-1 | TGTGCCACCAGACCCGGGACAGGGGAAAATCAGCCCCAGCATTTT | CATRPGTGENQPQHF
TRBJ2-7 | NA | NA | TRBV6-2/TRBV6-3 | TGTGCCAGCAGTGGGAGGGGGTATCACGAGCAGTACTTC | CASSGRGYHEQYF
TRBJ1-1 | NA | NA | TRBV7-3 | TGTGCCAGCTCCTTAGGCTCGAACACTGAAGCTTTCTTT | CASSLGSNTEAFF
TRBJ1-1 | NA | NA | TRBV10-3 | TGTGCCATCAGCTTCGCGGAACAGGGTAACACTGAAGCTTTCTTT | CAISFAEQGNTEAFF